Below, 23 T cell receptor beta chains from the same sample are listed, as sequenced in a study of blood T cell repertoires in COVID-19. The data were produced by immunoSEQ multiplex PCR, yet TCRdb's version contains in-frame clones alone and is incomplete. Seen here are some 46,000 clones, approximately 86% observed once, and the top ten hold 15%. What was sequenced was peripheral blood. Receptor source: a man in his 60s with active COVID-19.

The chain employs TRBV9 and TRBJ2-1, with D possibly TRBD2 on 6 matching bases. Germline V gene sequence: CDR1 SGDLS, CDR2 YYNGEE. The V end was cut by 1 base, the J end by 10 bases, with 18 bases between. CDR3 size: 15 residues. CDR3 amino acids: CASSVISMAGTEQFF. The CDR3 DNA sequence: TGTGCCAGCAGCGTAATTTCCATGGCGGGGACGGAGCAGTTCTTC.

The V gene is TRBV11-2, the J gene TRBJ2-3; the D gene is possibly TRBD2 (6 bases). Germline V lookup: CDR1 SGHAT, CDR2 FQNNGV. The V end lost 1 base, the J end lost 3 bases, and 11 bases lay between the germline ends. The CDR3 is made up of 15 amino acids. Here the CDR3 DNA reads TGTGCCAGCAGCTTAGGGGGGGAGTGGACAGATACGCAGTATTTT. This codes for CASSLGGEWTDTQYF.

V and J are TRBV7-9 and TRBJ2-1; 13 nucleotides line up with TRBD2. V dropped 3 bases and J dropped 3; count of bases not matched to a gene: 2. The CDR3 is made up of 16 amino acids. The V gene's germline CDR1 is SEHNR and CDR2 FQNEAQ (reference sequence). CDR3: CASSFTSGGVYNEQFF. CDR3 nucleotides: TGTGCCAGCAGCTTTACTAGCGGGGGGGTCTACAATGAGCAGTTCTTC.

The V gene is TRBV6-2 or TRBV6-3, the J gene TRBJ2-2, with 8 bases that match TRBD2. From germline, CDR1 is MNHEY and CDR2 SVGEGT. Unmatched junction bases numbered 4, after V lost 6 bases and J lost 1 base. This CDR3 is built from 15 residues. CDR3 in DNA: TGTGCCAGCAGCCAGGCGGGGGGGAACACCGGGGAGCTGTTTTTT. It yields the protein CASSQAGGNTGELFF.

This chain connects TRBV5-6 to TRBJ1-1, with 9 bases aligning to TRBD1. This CDR3 is built from 16 residues. CDR1 and CDR2 from the germline V gene are SGHDT and YYEEEE. V shed 2 bases and J 1 base; nucleotides not matched to a gene: 6. The CDR3 DNA reads as TGTGCCAGCAGCTTTTGGGACAGGGTTGCGAACACTGAAGCTTTCTTT. This gives the protein CASSFWDRVANTEAFF.

This clone was recorded only once. The rearrangement uses TRBV28 and TRBJ2-7; perhaps TRBD2 as D (5 bases). Trimming cost V 2 bases and J 1 base, with 12 bases left between them. Germline-derived CDR1 and CDR2 are MDHEN and SYDVKM. This CDR3 contains 15 residues. CDR3 residues: CASSLLGADSYEQYF. CDR3 sequence (DNA): TGTGCCAGCAGTTTACTGGGAGCAGATTCCTACGAGCAGTACTTC. Filled out from reference TRBV28 and TRBJ2-7, the complete variable domain reads DVKVTQSSRYLVKRTGEKVFLECVQDMDHENMFWYRQDPGLGLRLIYFSYDVKMKEKGDIPEGYSVSREKKERFSLILESASTNQTSMYLCASSLLGADSYEQYFGPGTRLTVT.

V gene TRBV7-8 combines with J gene TRBJ1-2, with D maybe TRBD1 (6 bases). The germline gives CDR1 SGHVS, CDR2 FQNEAQ. V was shortened by 4 bases and J by 12 bases, with 33 bases between the two germline ends. The CDR3 runs 18 residues. The CDR3 loop is CASSSRRSWEGGRVVHTF. The DNA for the CDR3 is TGTGCCAGCAGCTCCCGACGGTCTTGGGAGGGGGGGAGGGTGGTCCACACCTTC.

The chain links TRBV6-1 to TRBJ2-5, with D unresolved. The CDR3 loop spans 14 amino acids. Trimming took 1 base from V and 3 from J, leaving 9 bases between them. Germline V gene lookup returns CDR1 MNHNS and CDR2 SASEGT. The CDR3, as DNA: TGTGCCAGCAGTGAAGAACAGAACGAAGAGACCCAGTACTTC. Encoded protein: CASSEEQNEETQYF.

The genes are TRBV7-9 and TRBJ2-2, with D possibly matching TRBD2 (5 bases). CDR1 and CDR2 from the germline V gene are SEHNR and FQNEAQ (reference sequence). The CDR3 is 15 amino acids. V dropped 4 bases and J dropped 2 bases, with 11 bases sitting between them. The DNA for the CDR3 is TGTGCCAGCAGCTCCAAAAGCGGAAACACCGGGGAGCTGTTTTTT. This sequence encodes CASSSKSGNTGELFF.

The rearrangement links TRBV11-3 to TRBJ2-1; 11 bases agree with TRBD2. Germline values: CDR1 SGHNT, CDR2 YENEEA. The CDR3 spans 16 residues. V was clipped by 3 bases and J by 0 bases; unmatched bases: 1. The CDR3 coding sequence is TGTGCCAGCAGCTTGGGGACTAGCGGCTCCTACAATGAGCAGTTCTTC. Protein: CASSLGTSGSYNEQFF.

The chain uses TRBV5-1 and TRBJ1-5; 8 nucleotides match TRBD1. Germline V lookup: CDR1 SGHRS, CDR2 YFSETQ. The CDR3 has 18 amino acids. Germline trimming cut 6 bases from V and 4 bases from J; bases unmatched to any gene: 18. CDR3 in amino acids: CASTIGGTGRKLNQPQHF. CDR3 nucleotide sequence: TGCGCCAGCACCATTGGTGGGACAGGTCGGAAATTAAATCAGCCCCAGCATTTT.

This clone was counted a single time. This chain joins TRBV5-4 and TRBJ2-2; D possibly corresponds to TRBD1 (6 bases). CDR1 and CDR2 (germline): SGHNT, YYREEE (reference sequence). V was shortened by 3 bases and J by 4 bases, with 13 bases between the two germline ends. The CDR3 is 15 residues long. The CDR3 coding sequence is TGTGCCAGCAGCTCAGGGGCAGGGTCCACCGGGGAGCTGTTTTTT. As protein: CASSSGAGSTGELFF.

This chain uses TRBV5-6 with TRBJ1-5; D unclear. Trimming removed 4 bases at V and 7 bases at J, with 9 bases between. CDR1 and CDR2 (germline): SGHDT, YYEEEE. The CDR3 contains 12 residues. The chain's CDR3 is CASSRSRQPQHF. For the CDR3, the DNA is TGTGCCAGCAGCCGGAGCCGCCAGCCCCAGCATTTT.

This clone came up a few times. The chain couples TRBV4-2 to TRBJ1-5, with D possibly being TRBD1 (5 bases). Looked up from germline, CDR1 is LGHNA and CDR2 is YNFKEQ. Trimming removed 3 bases from V and 6 bases from J, with 15 bases in between. The CDR3 loop spans 15 amino acids. In DNA, the CDR3 is TGTGCCAGCAGCCACCCAGGAGGGGCAGGTCAGCCCCAGCATTTT. Translation gives CASSHPGGAGQPQHF.

This clone appeared a few times. The chain recombines TRBV4-2 with TRBJ2-7, with 8 nucleotides matching TRBD1. The CDR3 contains 15 residues. Trimming took 4 bases from V and 3 from J; bases not matched to a gene: 8. From germline, CDR1 is LGHNA and CDR2 YNFKEQ. In nucleotides, the CDR3 is TGTGCCAGCAGCCCTAATCGGGACAGGTTCTACGAGCAGTACTTC. It yields the protein CASSPNRDRFYEQYF.

This chain uses TRBV9 with TRBJ2-1; D might be TRBD1 (5 bases). The CDR3 extends over 14 amino acids. Germline V gene lookup returns CDR1 SGDLS and CDR2 YYNGEE. The V gene lost 0 bases and the J gene lost 5 bases, with 9 bases spanning the gap. Here the CDR3 DNA reads TGTGCCAGCAGCGTAGCCAGGGTGGACAATGAGCAGTTCTTC. The encoded protein is CASSVARVDNEQFF.

This clone has more than one count but fewer than ten. J is TRBJ2-1 and V is TRBV7-2; a possible D gene is TRBD1 (6 bases). The CDR3 contains 15 residues. In germline, CDR1 is SGHTA, CDR2 FQGNSA. V gave up 0 bases and J gave up 4 bases, with 10 bases separating them. The CDR3 protein is CASSLAQGAYNEQFF. Here the CDR3 DNA reads TGTGCCAGCAGCTTAGCACAGGGAGCTTACAATGAGCAGTTCTTC.

The chain employs TRBV5-6 and TRBJ1-2; 8 bases align to TRBD1. The CDR3 extends over 13 amino acids. Germline loops: CDR1 SGHDT, CDR2 YYEEEE. J lost 4 bases, V lost 2 bases, and 1 base had no gene match. CDR3 nucleotide sequence: TGTGCCAGCAGCTTCACAGGGGGCTATGGCTACACCTTC. Translation: CASSFTGGYGYTF.

This sequence joins TRBV7-6 and TRBJ2-1; D is perhaps TRBD1 (6 bases). The CDR3 sequence is 16 residues long. Germline CDR1 is SGHVS and CDR2 is FNYEAQ. Trimming removed 0 bases from V and 6 bases from J, with 15 bases in between. As DNA, the CDR3 is TGTGCCAGCAGCTTAGCCCGGCAGGGGATGAGCAATGAGCAGTTCTTC. It yields the protein CASSLARQGMSNEQFF. The full variable domain, its missing parts supplied by reference TRBV7-6 and TRBJ2-1, is GAGVSQSPRYKVTKRGQDVALRCDPISGHVSLYWYRQALGQGPEFLTYFNYEAQQDKSGLPNDRFSAERPEGSISTLTIQRTEQRDSAMYRCASSLARQGMSNEQFFGPGTRLTVL.

The chain recombines TRBV7-8 with TRBJ1-1; the match to TRBD1 covers 8 bases. J was trimmed by 11 bases and V by 5 bases; bases with no gene match: 7. This CDR3 contains 12 residues. The V gene's germline CDR1 is SGHVS and CDR2 FQNEAQ. CDR3: CASSPGQGGAFF. CDR3 coding DNA: TGTGCCAGCAGCCCCGGACAGGGTGGTGCTTTCTTT.

The J gene is TRBJ1-2, the V gene TRBV30, with D possibly TRBD1 on 5 matching bases. The CDR3 runs to 14 residues. Trimming removed 5 bases from V and 2 bases from J, with 15 bases in between. Per germline, CDR1 GTSNPN and CDR2 SVGIG (reference sequence). CDR3 DNA sequence: TGTGCCTGGGGAGGAGTGCAGGGAAACTATGGCTACACCTTC. Its translation: CAWGGVQGNYGYTF.

This clone was seen once. The V call is TRBV6-2 or TRBV6-3, the J call TRBJ1-1; no firm D call. Germline V gives CDR1 MNHEY, CDR2 SVGEGT. V lost 0 bases and J 3 bases, leaving 11 bases between the germline ends. The CDR3 length is 15 residues. The CDR3 loop reads CASSYSTSGYTEAFF. CDR3 nucleotide sequence: TGTGCCAGCAGTTACTCGACCAGCGGGTACACTGAAGCTTTCTTT.

V gene TRBV28 combines with J gene TRBJ2-7; TRBD1 aligns across 8 bases. Germline CDR1 is MDHEN and CDR2 is SYDVKM. J lost 3 bases, V lost 6 bases, and 7 bases had no gene match. This CDR3 is 14 amino acids long. CDR3 bases: TGTGCCAGCAGGGGAGGACAGGGAGGCTACGAGCAGTACTTC. It specifies CASRGGQGGYEQYF.